The present TCR beta chain was sequenced within a study of human thymus T cells. Trimming took off 5 bases at V and 1 base at J, with 3 bases between the two ends. The CDR3 sequence is 12 residues long. Germline V lookup: CDR1 MNHEY, CDR2 SVGAGI. Profiling relied on immunoSEQ multiplex PCR, and the TCRdb table lists in-frame clones only, not all of them. Here the sample spans 45,000 to 75,000 clones, approximately 95% being singletons. All available leukocytes, rather than a set cell count, yielded the blood DNA. J is TRBJ1-5 and V is TRBV6-5; no firm D call. The receptor was isolated from a boy less than two years old with a congenital heart defect but otherwise immunologically healthy. The sample was blood. The CDR3 nucleotides read TGTGCCAGCAGTGACAGCAATCAGCCCCAGCATTTT. Amino acids: CASSDSNQPQHF.